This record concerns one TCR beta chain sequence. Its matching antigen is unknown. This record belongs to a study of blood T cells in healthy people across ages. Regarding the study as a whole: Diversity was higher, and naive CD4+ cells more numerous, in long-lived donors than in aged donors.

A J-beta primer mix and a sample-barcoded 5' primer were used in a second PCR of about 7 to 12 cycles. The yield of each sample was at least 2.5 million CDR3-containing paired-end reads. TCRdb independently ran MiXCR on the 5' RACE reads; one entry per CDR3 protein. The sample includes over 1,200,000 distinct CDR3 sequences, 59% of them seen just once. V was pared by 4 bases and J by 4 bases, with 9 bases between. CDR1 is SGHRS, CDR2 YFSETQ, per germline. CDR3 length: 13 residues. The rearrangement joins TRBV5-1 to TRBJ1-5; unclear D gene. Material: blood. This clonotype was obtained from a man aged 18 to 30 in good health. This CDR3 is CASSDGPNQPQHF. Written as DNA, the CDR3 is TGCGCCAGCAGCGACGGGCCTAATCAGCCCCAGCATTTT.